This T cell receptor (beta chain) was recovered during a study of cytomegalovirus exposure and HLA in healthy donors. Study overall: As released early, the data held 65 million to 90 million unique TCRs from HLA-typed donors.

The CDR3 consists of 13 residues. V lost 5 bases, J lost 5 bases, and 6 bases stayed unmatched. Looked up from germline, CDR1 is SNHLY and CDR2 is FYNNEI. A multiplex PCR was run with 60 Vbeta primers and 13 Jbeta primers. Generated by immunoSEQ multiplex PCR, the TCRdb table keeps only in-frame clones and is missing some. Among about 200,000 clones listed, approximately 79% were seen once. Material for sequencing was PBMCs. The origin of this receptor is a man aged 50 to 59 in good health and CMV-seronegative. The chain is built from TRBV2 and TRBJ2-7, with TRBD1 matching 7 bases. Written as DNA, the CDR3 is TGTGCCAGCAGTCCTACAGGGGCCCACGAGCAGTACTTC. Its protein product is CASSPTGAHEQYF.